This T cell receptor beta chain comes out of a study of CD4+ T cells in melanoma. Study-level findings and limits: Diverse differentiation states were reported for melanoma neoantigen-specific CD4+ T cells. CD8+ T cell, macrophage and B cell function reportedly correlated with neoantigen-specific CD4+ T cells.

Worth noting for this clone: The antigen is undetermined.

Assay used: immunoSEQ multiplex PCR; TCRdb lists only in-frame clones, some missing. Among roughly 120,000 clones listed, around 92% were seen once. The CDR3 spans 17 residues. CDR1 and CDR2 from the germline V gene are LNHDA and SQIVND (reference sequence). With 6 bases clipped from V and 3 bases from J, the junction kept 15 bases outside the gene matches. Sequenced input: peripheral blood. The chain employs TRBV19 and TRBJ2-3, with TRBD2 identical over 7 bases. This clonotype originated in a human donor with melanoma. The CDR3 loop is CASSSGLSGKGTDTQYF. The CDR3 DNA follows: TGTGCCAGTAGCTCCGGGCTGAGCGGGAAAGGAACAGATACGCAGTATTTT. Based on the CDR3 plus reference TRBV19 and TRBJ2-3, the full variable domain is DGGITQSPKYLFRKEGQNVTLSCEQNLNHDAMYWYRQDPGQGLRLIYYSQIVNDFQKGDIAEGYSVSREKKESFPLTVTSAQKNPTAFYLCASSSGLSGKGTDTQYFGPGTRLTVL.